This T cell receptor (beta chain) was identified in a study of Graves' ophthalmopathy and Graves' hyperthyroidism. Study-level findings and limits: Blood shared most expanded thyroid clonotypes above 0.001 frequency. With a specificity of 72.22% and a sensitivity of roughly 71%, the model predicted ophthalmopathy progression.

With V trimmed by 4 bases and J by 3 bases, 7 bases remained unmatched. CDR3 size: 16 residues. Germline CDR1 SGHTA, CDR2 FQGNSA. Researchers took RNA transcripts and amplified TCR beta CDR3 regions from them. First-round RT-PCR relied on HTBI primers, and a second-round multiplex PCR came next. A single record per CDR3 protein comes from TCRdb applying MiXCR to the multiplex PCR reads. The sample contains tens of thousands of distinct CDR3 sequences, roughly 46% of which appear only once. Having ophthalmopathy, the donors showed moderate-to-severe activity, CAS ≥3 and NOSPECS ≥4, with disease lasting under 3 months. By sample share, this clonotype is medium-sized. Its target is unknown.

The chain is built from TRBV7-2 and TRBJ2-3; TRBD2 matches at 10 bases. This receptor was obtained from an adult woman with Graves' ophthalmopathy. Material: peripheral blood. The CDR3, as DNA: TGTGCCAGCAGCTCTCGGGGGACTAGCGAAACAGATACGCAGTATTTT. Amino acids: CASSSRGTSETDTQYF.